A selection of T cell receptor beta chains follows, all from one sample in a study of blood T cell repertoires in COVID-19. The data were produced by immunoSEQ multiplex PCR, yet TCRdb's version contains in-frame clones alone and is incomplete. The table has 50,000 to 75,000 clones, roughly 91% seen once. Specimen: peripheral blood. These receptors originate from a man in his fifties or sixties with acute or convalescent COVID-19. CDR3s include the opening cysteine and the closing phenylalanine or tryptophan. D genes are given only for firm matches. Only part of the rows carry a size: once, few, many, or a class if the clone is expanded.

d_gene	v_gene	j_gene	abundance	CDR3aa	CDR3nt
-	TRBV7-3	TRBJ1-1	few	CASSFWGLIGARRTPEAFF	TGTGCCAGCAGCTTTTGGGGTCTAATTGGGGCCAGGAGAACTCCTGAAGCTTTCTTT
-	TRBV6-5	TRBJ2-7	-	CASSASGLEQYF	TGTGCCAGCAGCGCGTCGGGTCTCGAGCAGTACTTC
-	TRBV6-1	TRBJ1-6	few	CASSEFTGMNSPLHF	TGTGCCAGCAGTGAATTTACAGGGATGAATTCACCCCTCCACTTT
TRBD1	TRBV6-5	TRBJ1-2	few	CASRPGQVRGYTF	TGTGCCAGCAGACCCGGACAGGTTCGGGGCTACACCTTC
TRBD1	TRBV29-1	TRBJ2-2	-	CSVHRGVNTGELFF	TGCAGCGTCCACAGGGGCGTGAACACCGGGGAGCTGTTTTTT
-	TRBV12-2	TRBJ2-3	few	CASRLGGTGCHRGPSTDTQYF	TGTGCAAGTCGCTTAGGCGGGACAGGGTGCCATAGGGGCCCTAGCACAGATACGCAGTATTTT
-	TRBV15	TRBJ2-1	-	CAVDQGNNEQFF	TGTGCCGTCGACCAGGGAAACAATGAGCAGTTCTTC
-	TRBV6-1	TRBJ2-7	-	CASSELPGIYEQYF	TGTGCCAGCAGTGAACTTCCAGGGATCTACGAGCAGTACTTC
TRBD1	TRBV30	TRBJ2-7	-	CALIQGGEQYF	TGTGCCCTGATACAGGGGGGCGAGCAGTACTTC
TRBD1	TRBV7-8	TRBJ1-3	-	CASSLDPTGVGNTIYF	TGTGCCAGCAGCCTGGACCCTACAGGGGTCGGAAACACCATATATTTT
TRBD2	TRBV5-1	TRBJ2-1	-	CASSPRTSGALEQFF	TGCGCCAGCAGCCCGCGGACTAGCGGGGCCTTAGAGCAGTTCTTC
TRBD1	TRBV5-1	TRBJ2-5	-	CASGGTGGEETQYF	TGCGCCAGCGGTGGGACAGGGGGCGAGGAGACCCAGTACTTC
-	TRBV5-1	TRBJ1-2	-	CASSLEGSGGYTF	TGCGCCAGCAGCTTGGAGGGTTCGGGGGGCTACACCTTC
-	TRBV9	TRBJ1-1	few	CASSPLQRGF	TGTGCCAGCAGCCCTCTGCAGCGGGGATTT
TRBD2	TRBV6-5	TRBJ2-5	-	CALASGGETQYF	TGTGCCCTTGCTAGCGGGGGGGAGACCCAGTACTTC
TRBD1	TRBV28	TRBJ1-3	-	CASSLTGAGNTIYF	TGTGCCAGCAGTCTTACAGGGGCTGGAAACACCATATATTTT
TRBD1	TRBV6-6	TRBJ2-1	-	CASSSGQGRGEQFF	TGTGCCAGCAGTTCGGGACAGGGCCGCGGGGAGCAGTTCTTC
-	TRBV6-5	TRBJ1-1	-	CASSWRGGLTEAFF	TGTGCCAGCAGTTGGAGGGGGGGGCTCACTGAAGCTTTCTTT
TRBD1	TRBV10-3	TRBJ1-1	-	CAISGWLTGVKTEAFF	TGTGCCATCAGTGGGTGGTTGACAGGGGTAAAAACTGAAGCTTTCTTT
TRBD1	TRBV3-1/TRBV3-2	TRBJ1-2	-	CASRRTGWNYGYTF	TGTGCCAGCAGACGGACAGGATGGAACTATGGCTACACCTTC
-	TRBV10-3	TRBJ2-3	few	CAISGQSSTDTQYF	TGTGCCATCAGTGGACAGTCGAGCACAGATACGCAGTATTTT
-	TRBV11-2	TRBJ2-2	once	CASSLGLRTTGELFF	TGTGCCAGCAGCTTAGGCCTTCGTACTACCGGGGAGCTGTTTTTT
-	TRBV3-1/TRBV3-2	TRBJ1-2	-	CASSQEGRYGYTF	TGTGCCAGCAGCCAAGAAGGGAGGTATGGCTACACCTTC
TRBD2	TRBV4-1	TRBJ2-1	few	CASSQNHRGGFDEQFF	TGCGCCAGCAGCCAAAATCACCGGGGGGGTTTCGATGAGCAGTTCTTC
-	TRBV29-1	TRBJ2-5	few	CSVEGLIGSGDQETQYF	TGCAGCGTTGAAGGTCTTATTGGGTCAGGTGACCAAGAGACCCAGTACTTC
TRBD1	TRBV7-9	TRBJ2-3	-	CASSLEGAADTQYF	TGTGCCAGCAGCTTAGAGGGGGCTGCAGATACGCAGTATTTT
-	TRBV30	TRBJ1-6	-	CAWRRHGSDSYNSPLHF	TGTGCCTGGAGGCGACACGGATCGGACTCCTATAATTCACCCCTCCACTTT
-	TRBV29-1	TRBJ1-1	-	CSVESRGGKSNTEAFF	TGCAGCGTTGAAAGTCGCGGCGGGAAATCGAACACTGAAGCTTTCTTT
TRBD2	TRBV3-1/TRBV3-2	TRBJ2-7	-	CASSQRAGGNEQYF	TGTGCCAGCAGCCAGAGAGCGGGGGGCAACGAGCAGTACTTC
-	TRBV5-1	TRBJ1-5	-	CASSLSGVGNQPQHF	TGCGCCAGCAGCTTGTCGGGAGTGGGCAATCAGCCCCAGCATTTT